The clone carrying this TCR beta chain was seen many times. The sample comes from a study of T-cell reconstitution after alpha-beta-depleted transplantation in children. Germline CDR1 SGDLS, CDR2 YYNGEE. With 0 bases removed from V and 6 bases from J, the gap between germline ends came to 10 bases. The CDR3 has 14 amino acids. This sample's TCRbeta library carried unique molecular identifier barcodes. TCRdb analysed the PCR reads with MiXCR anew, one entry per CDR3 protein. The data show 450,000 to 500,000 distinct CDR3 sequences, approximately 12% seen once. This clonotype originated in a human donor who donated a stem cell graft to a child with combined immunodeficiency. Sequencing was performed on PBMCs from the stem cell graft donor, taken from the stem cell graft. V gene TRBV9 combines with J gene TRBJ1-5; D remains unclear. The chain's CDR3 is CASSVDGETQPQHF. The CDR3 nucleotides read TGTGCCAGCAGCGTAGACGGGGAAACTCAGCCCCAGCATTTT.